The entry below describes one T cell receptor beta chain. Its target is unknown. This sample is part of a study of regulatory T cells in long-lasting Graves disease. With 6 bases removed from V and 4 bases from J, the gap between germline ends came to 7 bases. CDR3 size: 12 residues. The germline V gene has CDR1 DFQATT and CDR2 SNEGSKA (reference sequence). Time point in this sample: newly diagnosed GD, antithyroid drugs for less than 3 months. PBMC RNA was the source of the TCR library. TCR beta libraries were built with iRepertoire HTBI primers and Arm-PCR of CDR3 regions. Authors' data handling: From all samples, identification returned approximately 13 TRBJ and 60 to 80 TRBV segments. TCRdb independently ran MiXCR on the multiplex PCR reads; one entry per CDR3 protein. The V and J calls here are based on TCRdb, not the publication. The sample holds about 560,000 distinct CDR3 sequences, roughly 16% seen once.

The study's findings and limits: Investigators studied peripheral blood only, not thyroid tissue. TCR diversity was lower in persistent than newly diagnosed Graves' disease.

This sample also appeared in a second study, on T cells in Graves' hyperthyroidism and ophthalmopathy.

The TCR sequence derives from a young man with Graves disease. The specimen comprised peripheral blood mononuclear cells (PBMCs), sampled at new diagnosis, from a patient treated with antithyroid drugs. V and J are TRBV20-1 and TRBJ1-6; perhaps TRBD1 as D (5 bases). The CDR3 DNA reads TGCAGTGCGAGACAGTATAATTCACCCCTCCACTTT. It specifies CSARQYNSPLHF.